Each of the 30 T cell receptor beta chains below was sequenced from the same sample in a study of T-cell memory formation after mild COVID-19. TCRdb used MiXCR to reprocess the 5' RACE reads, holding one entry per CDR3 protein. Among 450,000 to 700,000 distinct CDR3 sequences, roughly 17% were seen once, and the ten largest hold about 12%. The sequencing input was PBMCs or a T cell subset sorted from them (not recorded which). Source of these receptors: an adult woman who had mild COVID-19 (a few samples of this study predate the infection). Cell type and time point are not known.

This clonotype was counted many times. The V and J genes are TRBV6-6 and TRBJ2-1; D is ambiguous. Looked up from germline, CDR1 is MNHNY and CDR2 is SVGAGI (reference sequence). The V end lost 0 bases, the J end lost 5 bases, and 2 bases lay between the germline ends. This CDR3 spans 12 amino acids. The CDR3 protein is CASSYSNNEQFF. CDR3 sequence (DNA): TGTGCCAGCAGTTACTCAAACAATGAGCAGTTCTTC.

The chain is built from TRBV11-2 and TRBJ2-1, with 9 bases that match TRBD2. Trimming at V came to 3 bases and at J to 8 bases, leaving 8 bases not matched to a gene. The CDR3 is made up of 15 amino acids. Looked up from germline, CDR1 is SGHAT and CDR2 is FQNNGV. The CDR3 reads CASSFSGSLGDEQFF. In DNA, the CDR3 is TGTGCCAGCAGCTTTAGCGGGAGTTTGGGGGATGAGCAGTTCTTC.

The V call is TRBV19, the J call TRBJ2-7; 11 bases align to TRBD2. J was trimmed by 3 bases and V by 5 bases; bases with no gene match: 9. The CDR3 has 16 residues. Germline values: CDR1 LNHDA, CDR2 SQIVND (reference sequence). This CDR3 reads CASSAKLAGEYYEQYF. The CDR3 bases are TGTGCCAGTAGTGCCAAACTAGCGGGGGAATACTACGAGCAGTACTTC.

There are a few counts of this clonotype. V usage is TRBV20-1 and J usage is TRBJ1-2; D is unresolved. The CDR3 runs to 13 residues. Germline CDR1 reads DFQATT; CDR2 reads SNEGSKA (reference sequence). V lost 4 bases and J lost 4, with 13 bases in between. The CDR3 region is CSAKADMPYGYTF. Here the CDR3 DNA reads TGCAGTGCTAAAGCCGACATGCCCTATGGCTACACCTTC.

The chain links TRBV6-5 to TRBJ2-1; D is perhaps TRBD1 or TRBD2 (7 bases each). The CDR3 sequence is 16 residues long. V gave up 4 bases and J gave up 1 base, with 14 bases separating them. Germline-derived CDR1 and CDR2 are MNHEY and SVGAGI. This CDR3 is CASSSRGGMSYNEQFF. The DNA for the CDR3 is TGTGCCAGCAGTTCCAGGGGGGGGATGTCCTACAATGAGCAGTTCTTC.

This clonotype was found many times. The chain combines TRBV29-1 with TRBJ2-7; D might be TRBD2 (6 bases). The CDR3 contains 14 residues. Germline CDR1 and CDR2: SQVTM and ANQGSEA. Trimming stripped 3 bases from V and 0 bases from J, with 12 bases between. The CDR3 protein is CSVERGGSSYEQYF. As DNA, the CDR3 is TGCAGCGTTGAGAGAGGAGGGAGCTCCTACGAGCAGTACTTC.

This clonotype was seen a handful of times. The chain couples TRBV12-3 or TRBV12-4 to TRBJ2-1; the match to TRBD2 covers 10 bases. This CDR3 comprises 17 residues. V lost 5 bases, J lost 1 base, and 8 bases stayed unmatched. CDR3 residues: CASSLQASGRSYNEQFF. In nucleotides, the CDR3 is TGTGCCAGCAGTCTGCAGGCTAGCGGGAGATCCTACAATGAGCAGTTCTTC.

This clonotype was observed a few times. The chain links TRBV5-1 to TRBJ2-3; 7 bases fit TRBD1. With 5 bases clipped from V and 3 bases from J, the junction kept 6 bases outside the gene matches. Germline V lookup: CDR1 SGHRS, CDR2 YFSETQ. CDR3 length: 14 residues. The CDR3 DNA reads as TGCGCCAGCAGTTGGGACAGTTTTACAGATACGCAGTATTTT. Its translation is CASSWDSFTDTQYF.

The chain uses TRBV3-1 and TRBJ2-3; 7 nucleotides line up with TRBD2. The CDR3 contains 13 residues. The J segment lost 2 bases and the V segment lost 4 bases, leaving 0 bases of the junction unmatched. In germline, CDR1 is LGHDT, CDR2 YNNKEL (reference sequence). The CDR3 coding sequence is TGTGCCAGCAGCCGACTAGCCACAGATACGCAGTATTTT. It specifies CASSRLATDTQYF.

The chain uses TRBV18 and TRBJ1-1; 7 positions match TRBD1. The CDR3 contains 15 residues. The ends lost 0 bases at V and 3 bases at J; junction bases unmatched: 4. Germline assignment: CDR1 KGHSH and CDR2 LQKENI. The CDR3 reads CASSPPGQSDTEAFF. DNA of the CDR3: TGTGCCAGCTCACCACCGGGACAGTCGGACACTGAAGCTTTCTTT.

This clonotype was recorded once. The chain combines TRBV7-9 with TRBJ1-2; tentatively, D is TRBD1 (5 bases). Between the trimmed V and J ends, which lost 7 bases and 6 bases, there was a span of 24 bases. CDR3 size: 16 residues. Germline-derived CDR1 and CDR2 are SEHNR and FQNEAQ (reference sequence). In DNA, the CDR3 is TGTGCCAGCATCCTCCGGCAGGGACCCGTTTATGATGGCTACACCTTC. This sequence encodes CASILRQGPVYDGYTF.

The chain has TRBV7-9 and TRBJ2-7; 15 nucleotides match TRBD2. The CDR3 sequence is 19 residues long. The V and J ends lost 3 bases and 8 bases, in that order; junction bases with no gene match: 17. Per the germline V gene, CDR1 is SEHNR and CDR2 is FQNEAQ (reference sequence). The CDR3 sequence is CASSFSPGLAGGPTTQQYF. The CDR3 DNA reads TGTGCCAGCAGCTTCTCCCCGGGACTAGCGGGGGGCCCCACTACTCAGCAGTACTTC.

This clonotype was seen a handful of times. The CDR3 DNA reads as TGTGCCAGCAGTTACGCAAGGACTAGCGGGAGGAATACGCAGTATTTT. Encoded protein: CASSYARTSGRNTQYF. The rearrangement links TRBV6-2 or TRBV6-3 to TRBJ2-3; 14 bases align to TRBD2. The V gene's germline CDR1 is MNHEY and CDR2 SVGEGT. The CDR3 loop spans 16 amino acids. Trimming took 2 bases from V and 7 from J; bases not matched to a gene: 5.

There are a few counts of this clonotype. A read error may produce the germline difference seen at one junction end. CDR3: CASSVSFWDGWELYF. The CDR3 DNA sequence: TGTGCCAGCAGTGTTTCTTTCTGGGACGGATGGGAGCTGTACTTC. The V call is TRBV12-3 or TRBV12-4, the J call TRBJ2-7; the D gene could be TRBD1 or TRBD2 (5 bases each). CDR3 length: 15 residues.

The chain combines TRBV7-2 with TRBJ1-1; 8 bases are a match to TRBD1. V dropped 3 bases and J dropped 3; count of bases not matched to a gene: 9. Germline lookup yields CDR1 SGHTA and CDR2 FQGNSA. The CDR3 loop spans 16 amino acids. The CDR3 loop is CASSLQGAVGDTEAFF. The CDR3 DNA sequence: TGTGCCAGCAGCTTGCAGGGGGCGGTGGGCGACACTGAAGCTTTCTTT. The variable domain in full, completed from reference TRBV7-2 and TRBJ1-1, reads GAGVSQSPSNKVTEKGKDVELRCDPISGHTALYWYRQSLGQGLEFLIYFQGNSAPDKSGLPSDRFSAERTGGSVSTLTIQRTQQEDSAVYLCASSLQGAVGDTEAFFGQGTRLTVV.

This clonotype was recorded a few times. The rearrangement uses TRBV6-5 and TRBJ2-7; no reliable D call. CDR1 and CDR2 from the germline V gene are MNHEY and SVGAGI. The CDR3 covers 16 residues. Trimming took off 0 bases at V and 0 bases at J, with 12 bases between the two ends. The CDR3 coding sequence is TGTGCCAGCAGTTACTCGTCGGGCAGAAACTCCTACGAGCAGTACTTC. It yields the protein CASSYSSGRNSYEQYF.

This chain uses TRBV30 with TRBJ1-1, with TRBD1 as a possible D gene (5 bases). Germline V gene data show CDR1 as GTSNPN and CDR2 as SVGIG (reference sequence). The CDR3 is 12 residues long. The ends were cut back, 4 bases at V and 6 bases at J, with 12 bases in the middle. The CDR3 loop is CAWTGSSPEAFF. The CDR3 region has the DNA TGTGCCTGGACAGGGAGCAGCCCTGAAGCTTTCTTT. Full variable domain (rest looked up from reference TRBV30 and TRBJ1-1): SQTIHQWPATLVQPVGSPLSLECTVEGTSNPNLYWYRQAAGRGLQLLFYSVGIGQISSEVPQNLSASRPQDRQFILSSKKLLLSDSGFYLCAWTGSSPEAFFGQGTRLTVV.

This clonotype was counted only a few times. V is TRBV6-1 and J is TRBJ1-2; D unclear. The CDR3 covers 16 residues. Trimming cost V 0 bases and J 0 bases, with 11 bases left between them. Germline V gene data show CDR1 as MNHNS and CDR2 as SASEGT. CDR3 nucleotides: TGTGCCAGCAGTGAAGCTGCAACAGTTACTAACTATGGCTACACCTTC. Encoded protein: CASSEAATVTNYGYTF.

At least ten counts were recorded for this clonotype. This chain links TRBV7-9 with TRBJ2-7; D is perhaps TRBD1 (5 bases). The CDR3 contains 12 residues. The V end was cut by 5 bases, the J end by 4 bases, with 9 bases between. From germline, CDR1 is SEHNR and CDR2 FQNEAQ (reference sequence). This CDR3 is CASSTQVYEQYF. The CDR3 nucleotides read TGTGCCAGCAGCACACAGGTTTACGAGCAGTACTTC.

V gene TRBV20-1 combines with J gene TRBJ1-6, with no clear D. The CDR3 runs 12 residues. V was trimmed by 2 bases and J by 14 bases, leaving 13 bases between them. Looked up from germline, CDR1 is DFQATT and CDR2 is SNEGSKA (reference sequence). The CDR3 bases are TGCAGTGCTAGATCGGGCGGGAGGACCCTCCACTTT. This codes for CSARSGGRTLHF.

This clonotype was counted between two and nine times. This chain joins TRBV7-9 and TRBJ2-7; 10 nucleotides match TRBD2. This CDR3 contains 13 residues. Germline V gene sequence: CDR1 SEHNR, CDR2 FQNEAQ (reference sequence). Trimming at V came to 6 bases and at J to 3 bases, leaving 2 bases not matched to a gene. CDR3 sequence: CASRSSGGYEQYF. DNA of the CDR3: TGTGCCAGCAGATCTAGCGGGGGCTACGAGCAGTACTTC.

This clonotype was recorded a few times. This chain joins TRBV7-2 and TRBJ2-1; the D gene is possibly TRBD1 (5 bases). Trimming shortened V by 4 bases and J by 6 bases, and 25 bases separated the two germline ends. Germline CDR1 SGHTA, CDR2 FQGNSA. This CDR3 has 18 residues. In DNA, the CDR3 is TGTGCCAGCAGCTCCCTCAGGGTAGGACGCTACAGTGGCAATGAGCAGTTCTTC. It specifies CASSSLRVGRYSGNEQFF. Full variable domain (remainder filled in from reference TRBV7-2 and TRBJ2-1): GAGVSQSPSNKVTEKGKDVELRCDPISGHTALYWYRQSLGQGLEFLIYFQGNSAPDKSGLPSDRFSAERTGGSVSTLTIQRTQQEDSAVYLCASSSLRVGRYSGNEQFFGPGTRLTVL.

This clonotype was observed many times. The chain couples TRBV7-9 to TRBJ2-7, with TRBD1 identical over 11 bases. Unmatched junction bases numbered 5, after V lost 5 bases and J lost 2 bases. This CDR3 contains 15 residues. Per the germline V gene, CDR1 is SEHNR and CDR2 is FQNEAQ (reference sequence). CDR3 sequence (DNA): TGTGCCAGCAGCCCCTGGACAGGGGGCCCCTACGAGCAGTACTTC. Translation: CASSPWTGGPYEQYF. The variable domain in full, completed from reference TRBV7-9 and TRBJ2-7, reads DTGVSQNPRHKITKRGQNVTFRCDPISEHNRLYWYRQTLGQGPEFLTYFQNEAQLEKSRLLSDRFSAERPKGSFSTLEIQRTEQGDSAMYLCASSPWTGGPYEQYFGPGTRLTVT.

The sample holds a few counts of this clonotype. The V call is TRBV19, the J call TRBJ1-2, with 9 bases aligning to TRBD1. The CDR3 runs to 15 residues. The germline gives CDR1 LNHDA, CDR2 SQIVND (reference sequence). Trimming removed 4 bases from V and 2 bases from J; junction bases left unmatched: 5. CDR3 coding DNA: TGTGCCAGTAGTAGAACCGGGACAGGGAACTATGGCTACACCTTC. This encodes CASSRTGTGNYGYTF.

V is TRBV30 and J is TRBJ2-7, with 9 nucleotides matching TRBD1. V lost 0 bases, J lost 2 bases, and 5 bases stayed unmatched. This CDR3 has 15 amino acids. Germline V gives CDR1 GTSNPN, CDR2 SVGIG (reference sequence). The DNA of the CDR3 is TGTGCCTGGAGTGTATGGAGACAGGGGGCCTACGAGCAGTACTTC. Protein sequence: CAWSVWRQGAYEQYF. The full variable domain, in which reference TRBV30 and TRBJ2-7 provide the parts outside the CDR3, is SQTIHQWPATLVQPVGSPLSLECTVEGTSNPNLYWYRQAAGRGLQLLFYSVGIGQISSEVPQNLSASRPQDRQFILSSKKLLLSDSGFYLCAWSVWRQGAYEQYFGPGTRLTVT.

This clonotype was counted many times. The chain links TRBV20-1 to TRBJ2-7; maybe TRBD1 (5 bases). V was cut by 3 bases and J by 4 bases, with 10 bases left in between. From germline, CDR1 is DFQATT and CDR2 SNEGSKA (reference sequence). CDR3 size: 12 residues. In nucleotides, the CDR3 is TGCAGTGCTAGTTACCAGGGATACGAGCAGTACTTC. This translates into CSASYQGYEQYF.

In DNA form, the CDR3 reads TGTGCCACCAGTGACCCCAGGGTTGAGACCCAGTACTTC. It encodes CATSDPRVETQYF. The J gene is TRBJ2-5, the V gene TRBV24-1, with D maybe TRBD1 (5 bases). The CDR3 spans 13 residues. The V end lost 4 bases, the J end lost 5 bases, and 10 bases lay between the germline ends. Germline V gives CDR1 KGHDR, CDR2 SFDVKD.

In this sample, this clonotype turned up a few times. The rearrangement uses TRBV7-6 and TRBJ2-1, with D tentatively TRBD2 (5 bases). The CDR3 has 16 residues. Between the trimmed V and J ends, which lost 0 bases and 4 bases, there was a span of 13 bases. Germline values: CDR1 SGHVS, CDR2 FNYEAQ. The DNA for the CDR3 is TGTGCCAGCAGCTTAGCCCCCCGGGGATTATACAATGAGCAGTTCTTC. Translating it yields CASSLAPRGLYNEQFF.

This clonotype appeared a few times. The V and J genes are TRBV3-1 and TRBJ2-7, with D uncertain. Germline V gene sequence: CDR1 LGHDT, CDR2 YNNKEL (reference sequence). There are 14 residues in the CDR3. Trimming took 4 bases from V and 5 from J, leaving 15 bases between them. The CDR3 protein is CASSPLLRANEQYF. The CDR3 DNA reads TGTGCCAGCAGCCCCCTCTTACGGGCGAACGAGCAGTACTTC.

In this sample, this clonotype turned up a few times. The chain joins TRBV5-6 to TRBJ1-6; no reliable D call. Germline assignment: CDR1 SGHDT and CDR2 YYEEEE. V dropped 2 bases and J dropped 6 bases, with 15 bases sitting between them. CDR3 size: 16 residues. The chain's CDR3 is CASSFLGVAVNSPLHF. CDR3 DNA sequence: TGTGCCAGCAGCTTTCTCGGTGTGGCCGTTAATTCACCCCTCCACTTT.